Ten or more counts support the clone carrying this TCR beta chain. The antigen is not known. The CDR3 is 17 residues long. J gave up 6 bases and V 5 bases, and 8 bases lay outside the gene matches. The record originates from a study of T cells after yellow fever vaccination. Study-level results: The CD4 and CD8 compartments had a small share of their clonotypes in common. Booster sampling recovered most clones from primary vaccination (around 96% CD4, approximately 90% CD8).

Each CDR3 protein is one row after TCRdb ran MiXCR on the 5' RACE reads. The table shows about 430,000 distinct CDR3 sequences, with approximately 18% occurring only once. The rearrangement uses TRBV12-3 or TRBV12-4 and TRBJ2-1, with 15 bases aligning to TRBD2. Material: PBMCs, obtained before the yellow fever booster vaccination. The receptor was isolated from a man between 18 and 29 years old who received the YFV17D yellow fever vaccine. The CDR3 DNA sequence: TGTGCCAGCAGTCCTCGGACTAGCGGGGGGGTTAGCAATGAGCAGTTCTTC. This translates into CASSPRTSGGVSNEQFF.